A single sample is the source of the 32 T cell receptor beta chains below, sequenced in a study of control samples from healthy donors and cancer patients. Some clones are missing from TCRdb's copy, which holds only in-frame ones; the method was immunoSEQ multiplex PCR. There are about 160,000 clones in the sample; 96% occur only once, and approximately 1% lies in the top ten. The sequencing sample was made of blood. All receptors come from a woman in her thirties in good health.

The genes are TRBV18 and TRBJ2-1; 12 bases map to TRBD2. J lost 7 bases, V lost 6 bases, and 7 bases had no gene match. This CDR3 region has 15 residues. In germline, CDR1 is KGHSH, CDR2 LQKENI. The CDR3 region has the DNA TGTGCCAGCTCGCCCGCCGGGACTAGCGGGAATGAGCAGTTCTTC. Translating it yields CASSPAGTSGNEQFF. Complete variable domain (other parts from reference TRBV18 and TRBJ2-1): NAGVMQNPRHLVRRRGQEARLRCSPMKGHSHVYWYRQLPEEGLKFMVYLQKENIIDESGMPKERFSAEFPKEGPSILRIQQVVRGDSAAYFCASSPAGTSGNEQFFGPGTRLTVL.

The rearrangement uses TRBV9 and TRBJ1-1, with unresolved D. V was cut by 4 bases and J by 0 bases, with 10 bases left in between. In germline, CDR1 is SGDLS, CDR2 YYNGEE. This CDR3 spans 14 amino acids. CDR3 sequence reads: CASSLSFMNTEAFF. CDR3 DNA: TGTGCCAGCAGCCTATCGTTCATGAACACTGAAGCTTTCTTT.

The CDR3 DNA is TGTGCCAGCAGTTTAACTAGCAGGGGGGATACTGAAGCTTTCTTT. This gives the protein CASSLTSRGDTEAFF. This chain links TRBV27 with TRBJ1-1, with TRBD1 matching 7 bases. The CDR3 is made up of 15 amino acids. The J segment lost 5 bases and the V segment lost 2 bases, leaving 8 bases of the junction unmatched. In germline, CDR1 is MNHEY, CDR2 SMNVEV (reference sequence).

As DNA, the CDR3 is TGCGCCAGCAGGCCCTCAGGGAATGCCGGGGAGCTGTTTTTT. This sequence encodes CASRPSGNAGELFF. The chain recombines TRBV5-1 with TRBJ2-2, with D possibly TRBD1 on 5 matching bases. The CDR3 has 14 amino acids. V was pared by 5 bases and J by 6 bases, with 14 bases between. Germline lookup yields CDR1 SGHRS and CDR2 YFSETQ. Drawing the rest from reference TRBV5-1 and TRBJ2-2, the complete variable domain is KAGVTQTPRYLIKTRGQQVTLSCSPISGHRSVSWYQQTPGQGLQFLFEYFSETQRNKGNFPGRFSGRQFSNSRSEMNVSTLELGDSALYLCASRPSGNAGELFFGEGSRLTVL.

The CDR3 region is CASSVGGSDLADIQYF. DNA for the CDR3: TGTGCCAGCAGCGTAGGAGGTAGCGATCTCGCGGACATTCAGTACTTC. The chain links TRBV9 to TRBJ2-4; D is perhaps TRBD2 (5 bases). Deletions cut 0 bases from V and 8 bases from J, with 18 bases between. CDR3 length: 16 residues. Germline lookup yields CDR1 SGDLS and CDR2 YYNGEE.

The J gene is TRBJ2-1, the V gene TRBV10-3, with 12 bases that match TRBD1. V lost 3 bases, J lost 9 bases, and 12 bases stayed unmatched. This CDR3 region has 17 residues. Germline assignment: CDR1 ENHRY and CDR2 SYGVKD. The chain's CDR3 is CAISDPPGTGGFGEQFF. The CDR3 nucleotides are TGTGCCATCAGTGACCCCCCCGGGACAGGGGGCTTCGGTGAGCAGTTCTTC.

The chain joins TRBV27 to TRBJ2-7, with D perhaps matching TRBD2 (6 bases). Trimming shortened V by 5 bases and J by 2 bases, and 22 bases separated the two germline ends. The V gene's germline CDR1 is MNHEY and CDR2 SMNVEV (reference sequence). The CDR3 extends over 17 amino acids. The CDR3 here is CASSPPRRSGRPYEQYF. CDR3 nucleotides: TGTGCCAGCAGTCCCCCCAGGAGGAGCGGGCGGCCCTACGAGCAGTACTTC.

The chain carries TRBV30 and TRBJ1-5; 7 nucleotides match TRBD1. This CDR3 is built from 15 residues. Trimming cost V 5 bases and J 3 bases; bases outside gene matches: 10. CDR1 is GTSNPN and CDR2 is SVGIG in the germline V gene (reference sequence). CDR3 DNA sequence: TGTGCCTGGGACAAAACGACAGGGCACAATCAGCCCCAGCATTTT. Amino acids: CAWDKTTGHNQPQHF. Combining the CDR3 with reference TRBV30 and TRBJ1-5 gives the whole variable domain SQTIHQWPATLVQPVGSPLSLECTVEGTSNPNLYWYRQAAGRGLQLLFYSVGIGQISSEVPQNLSASRPQDRQFILSSKKLLLSDSGFYLCAWDKTTGHNQPQHFGDGTRLSIL.

The rearrangement links TRBV3-1 (or the pseudogene TRBV3-2) to TRBJ1-5; 8 nucleotides match TRBD1. The V and J ends lost 2 bases and 11 bases, in that order; junction bases with no gene match: 8. This CDR3 is built from 14 residues. Germline lookup yields CDR1 LGHDT and CDR2 YNNKEL (reference sequence). The CDR3 DNA is TGTGCCAGCAGCCAAACTGGACAGGGCCAGGCCCAGCATTTT. It codes for CASSQTGQGQAQHF.

The chain is built from TRBV11-2 and TRBJ1-1; a possible D gene is TRBD1 (6 bases). The germline V gene has CDR1 SGHAT and CDR2 FQNNGV. This CDR3 spans 14 amino acids. Trimming removed 1 base from V and 3 bases from J, with 9 bases in between. CDR3 sequence reads: CASSLAGAHTEAFF. The CDR3 DNA sequence: TGTGCCAGCAGCTTAGCGGGGGCTCACACTGAAGCTTTCTTT. The full variable domain, its missing parts supplied by reference TRBV11-2 and TRBJ1-1, is EAGVAQSPRYKIIEKRQSVAFWCNPISGHATLYWYQQILGQGPKLLIQFQNNGVVDDSQLPKDRFSAERLKGVDSTLKIQPAKLEDSAVYLCASSLAGAHTEAFFGQGTRLTVV.

The rearrangement joins TRBV5-6 to TRBJ1-5, with 8 positions matching TRBD1. Germline loops: CDR1 SGHDT, CDR2 YYEEEE. Unmatched junction bases numbered 4, after V lost 4 bases and J lost 1 base. The CDR3 is 15 residues long. The chain's CDR3 is CASSHRGVSNQPQHF. As DNA, the CDR3 is TGTGCCAGCAGCCACAGGGGGGTGAGCAATCAGCCCCAGCATTTT.

This sequence joins TRBV11-1 and TRBJ2-2; D is undetermined. Germline V CDR1 and CDR2: SGHAT, FQDESV (reference sequence). Trimming cost V 1 base and J 5 bases, with 5 bases left between them. The CDR3 has 13 residues. The CDR3 bases are TGTGCCAGCAGCTTAGGGGGAACCGGGGAGCTGTTTTTT. Its protein product is CASSLGGTGELFF.

The rearrangement uses TRBV19 and TRBJ1-2; 9 nucleotides match TRBD1. Losses at the gene ends were 3 bases for V and 6 bases for J; bases not matched to a gene: 5. Germline V CDR1 and CDR2: LNHDA, SQIVND (reference sequence). The CDR3 has 14 amino acids. The CDR3 nucleotides read TGTGCCAGTAGTATGGGGACAGGGTCGGATGGCTACACCTTC. It translates to CASSMGTGSDGYTF.

The rearrangement joins TRBV19 to TRBJ2-3; 7 bases align to TRBD2. Losses at the gene ends were 11 bases for V and 4 bases for J; bases not matched to a gene: 15. This CDR3 spans 15 amino acids. CDR1 LNHDA and CDR2 SQIVND come from the germline V gene (reference sequence). The CDR3 is CAVRARAGSPDTQYF. The CDR3 region has the DNA TGTGCCGTAAGGGCGCGAGCGGGGAGCCCAGATACGCAGTATTTT.

The rearrangement uses TRBV6-5 and TRBJ2-1; D remains unclear. Germline loops: CDR1 MNHEY, CDR2 SVGAGI. Trimming stripped 7 bases from V and 0 bases from J, with 10 bases between. The CDR3 runs to 14 residues. The CDR3, as DNA: TGTGCCAGCACCCCAGTGAGCTCCTACAATGAGCAGTTCTTC. Amino acids: CASTPVSSYNEQFF.

The chain has TRBV29-1 and TRBJ2-1, with D perhaps matching TRBD1 (6 bases). This CDR3 spans 14 amino acids. V shed 6 bases and J shed 9 bases, with 21 bases lying between them. Germline CDR1 is SQVTM and CDR2 is ANQGSEA. CDR3 nucleotides: TGCAGCGTGGGCCCCGGGACACCGGCGGGTGAGCAGTTCTTC. This translates into CSVGPGTPAGEQFF.

This clone was picked up one time. This sequence joins TRBV30 and TRBJ1-2; D is ambiguous. The CDR3 runs 13 residues. Germline V gene sequence: CDR1 GTSNPN, CDR2 SVGIG (reference sequence). V lost 0 bases and J 4 bases, leaving 9 bases between the germline ends. In DNA form, the CDR3 reads TGTGCCTGGAGTGTTTTGGGCGCCTATGGCTACACCTTC. Protein product: CAWSVLGAYGYTF.

The rearrangement joins TRBV5-6 to TRBJ1-1; D remains unclear. This CDR3 is 14 amino acids long. Between the trimmed V and J ends, which lost 4 bases and 6 bases, there was a span of 16 bases. Germline-derived CDR1 and CDR2 are SGHDT and YYEEEE. This CDR3 is CASSPGQFSPEAFF. The DNA for the CDR3 is TGTGCCAGCAGCCCTGGTCAGTTTAGCCCTGAAGCTTTCTTT.

The V and J genes are TRBV28 and TRBJ1-2; unclear D gene. Trimming pared 8 bases from V and 4 bases from J, leaving 17 bases between. The CDR3 spans 14 residues. Germline V gives CDR1 MDHEN, CDR2 SYDVKM. CDR3 coding DNA: TGTGCCAGCCGTAATCCCAGGTTGACCTATGGCTACACCTTC. This encodes CASRNPRLTYGYTF.

In this sample, this clone turned up once. V and J are TRBV28 and TRBJ2-6; D is unclear. The CDR3 consists of 15 residues. The V and J ends lost 5 bases and 0 bases respectively, with 8 bases between them. The germline V gene encodes CDR1 MDHEN and CDR2 SYDVKM. This CDR3 reads CASSLSSSGANVLTF. As DNA, the CDR3 is TGTGCCAGCAGTCTAAGTAGCTCTGGGGCCAACGTCCTGACTTTC.

This chain uses TRBV6-5 with TRBJ2-2; D uncertain. Trimming took 7 bases from V and 1 from J, leaving 10 bases between them. This CDR3 is 14 amino acids long. CDR1 is MNHEY and CDR2 is SVGAGI in the germline V gene. The CDR3 here is CASMDLRNTGELFF. The CDR3, as DNA: TGTGCCAGCATGGACCTTCGGAACACCGGGGAGCTGTTTTTT.

The rearrangement links TRBV28 to TRBJ2-7; 9 positions agree with TRBD2. Per germline, CDR1 MDHEN and CDR2 SYDVKM. This CDR3 comprises 14 residues. The V segment lost 7 bases and the J segment 3 bases; nucleotides outside the gene matches: 7. Written as DNA, the CDR3 is TGTGCCAGCACCGGGACTAGCTCCCACTACGAGCAGTACTTC. This codes for CASTGTSSHYEQYF.

V gene TRBV6-5 combines with J gene TRBJ1-2; D remains unclear. V was clipped by 0 bases and J by 4 bases, with 12 bases between them. Germline V gives CDR1 MNHEY, CDR2 SVGAGI. This CDR3 comprises 15 residues. The CDR3, as DNA: TGTGCCAGCAGTTACTCCGGCCCGAAAGGCTATGGCTACACCTTC. Translated, it gives CASSYSGPKGYGYTF.

The chain employs TRBV2 and TRBJ2-1, with D hard to call. The germline CDR1 and CDR2 sequences are SNHLY and FYNNEI. V shed 4 bases and J shed 7 bases, with 11 bases lying between them. The CDR3 covers 13 residues. In DNA, the CDR3 is TGTGCCAGCAGTGTGGACGTAGGAAATGAGCAGTTCTTC. This encodes CASSVDVGNEQFF.

The chain combines TRBV9 with TRBJ2-1; 8 bases agree with TRBD1. CDR1 and CDR2 from the germline V gene are SGDLS and YYNGEE. Trimming took 0 bases from V and 7 from J; bases not matched to a gene: 3. This CDR3 spans 14 amino acids. This chain's CDR3 is CASSVVDRENEQFF. The CDR3 bases are TGTGCCAGCAGCGTAGTGGACAGGGAGAATGAGCAGTTCTTC.

The chain uses TRBV19 and TRBJ2-7, with TRBD1 as a possible D gene (5 bases). The germline gives CDR1 LNHDA, CDR2 SQIVND (reference sequence). This CDR3 region has 17 residues. V was shortened by 0 bases and J by 4 bases, with 19 bases between the two germline ends. The CDR3 DNA follows: TGTGCCAGTAGTATAGATCGTAGTGGGGCAGGCCAGTACGAGCAGTACTTC. This codes for CASSIDRSGAGQYEQYF.

The gene calls are TRBV7-9 and TRBJ2-2; no firm D call. The V end lost 4 bases, the J end lost 4 bases, and 13 bases lay between the germline ends. Germline CDR1 SEHNR, CDR2 FQNEAQ (reference sequence). The CDR3 runs to 15 residues. The CDR3 nucleotides read TGTGCCAGCAGCTCCCCGGCGGACGGCACCGGGGAGCTGTTTTTT. Translated, it gives CASSSPADGTGELFF.

V is TRBV11-3 and J is TRBJ2-1; no clear D gene. CDR1 is SGHNT and CDR2 is YENEEA in the germline V gene. The germline V and J ends were trimmed by 2 bases and 1 base, with 9 bases remaining between them. The CDR3 loop spans 15 amino acids. CDR3 coding DNA: TGTGCCAGCAGCTTATTAAGTGGTTCCTACAATGAGCAGTTCTTC. Protein: CASSLLSGSYNEQFF. The full variable domain, completed using reference TRBV11-3 and TRBJ2-1, is EAGVVQSPRYKIIEKKQPVAFWCNPISGHNTLYWYLQNLGQGPELLIRYENEEAVDDSQLPKDRFSAERLKGVDSTLKIQPAELGDSAVYLCASSLLSGSYNEQFFGPGTRLTVL.

This clone is a singleton in its sample. Relative to the germline gene, one junction end is altered; a read error may explain this. The gene calls are TRBV4-1 and TRBJ1-1, with D unresolved. This CDR3 has 11 residues. Germline lookup yields CDR1 MGHRA and CDR2 YSYEKL. CDR3 nucleotides: TGCGCCAGCAGCCAAGACCCTACCACCTACTTT. It is translated as CASSQDPTTYF.

The J gene is TRBJ2-3, the V gene TRBV7-9, with D possibly TRBD2 on 5 matching bases. The length of the CDR3 is 14 residues. Trimming shortened V by 7 bases and J by 4 bases, and 15 bases separated the two germline ends. Germline V lookup: CDR1 SEHNR, CDR2 FQNEAQ (reference sequence). CDR3 sequence (DNA): TGTGCCAGCATCGAAGGCGGGTTCCCAGATACGCAGTATTTT. Amino acids: CASIEGGFPDTQYF.

V gene TRBV7-9 combines with J gene TRBJ2-1; 7 bases line up with TRBD1. The ends lost 4 bases at V and 12 bases at J; junction bases unmatched: 9. The CDR3 is 13 residues long. Germline CDR1 SEHNR, CDR2 FQNEAQ (reference sequence). The CDR3 sequence: CASSSTTGQRQFF. As DNA, the CDR3 is TGTGCCAGCAGCTCGACAACGGGACAGAGGCAGTTCTTC.

This rearrangement joins TRBV12-3 or TRBV12-4 to TRBJ2-7; D remains unclear. Deletions cut 3 bases from V and 2 bases from J, with 8 bases between. This CDR3 comprises 13 residues. CDR3 protein: CASSLIRTYEQYF. The CDR3 DNA follows: TGTGCCAGCAGTTTGATTCGAACCTACGAGCAGTACTTC.